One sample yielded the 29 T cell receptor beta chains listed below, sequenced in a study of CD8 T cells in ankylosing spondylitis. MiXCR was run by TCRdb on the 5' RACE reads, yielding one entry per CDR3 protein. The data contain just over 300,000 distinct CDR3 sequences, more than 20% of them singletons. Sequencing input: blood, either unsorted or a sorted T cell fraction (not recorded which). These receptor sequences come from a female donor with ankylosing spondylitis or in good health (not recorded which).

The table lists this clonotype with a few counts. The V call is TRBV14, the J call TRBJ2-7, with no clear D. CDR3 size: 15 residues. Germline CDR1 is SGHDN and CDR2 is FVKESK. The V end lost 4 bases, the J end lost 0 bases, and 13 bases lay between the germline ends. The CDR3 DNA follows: TGTGCCAGCAGCCGATTAGGGCTTAGCTCCTACGAGCAGTACTTC. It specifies CASSRLGLSSYEQYF.

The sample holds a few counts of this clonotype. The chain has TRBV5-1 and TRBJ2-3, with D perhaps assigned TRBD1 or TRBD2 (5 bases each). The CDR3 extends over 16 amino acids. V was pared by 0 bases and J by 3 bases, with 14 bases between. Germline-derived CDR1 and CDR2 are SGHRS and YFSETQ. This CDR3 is CASSLEGTPGTDTQYF. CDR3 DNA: TGCGCCAGCAGCTTGGAGGGGACCCCAGGAACAGATACGCAGTATTTT.

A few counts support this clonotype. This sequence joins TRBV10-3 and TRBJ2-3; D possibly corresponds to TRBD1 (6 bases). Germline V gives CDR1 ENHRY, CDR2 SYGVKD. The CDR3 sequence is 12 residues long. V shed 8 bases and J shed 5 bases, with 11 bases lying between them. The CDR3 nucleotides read TGTGCCATCGCTGGGGGCGGAGATACGCAGTATTTT. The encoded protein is CAIAGGGDTQYF.

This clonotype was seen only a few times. CDR3 sequence reads: CASSLLYGATNEKLFF. The DNA of the CDR3 is TGTGCCAGCAGTTTACTTTACGGTGCAACTAATGAAAAACTGTTTTTT. The chain couples TRBV12-3 or TRBV12-4 to TRBJ1-4; D not resolved. The CDR3 sequence is 16 residues long. Trimming removed 2 bases from V and 0 bases from J, with 10 bases in between.

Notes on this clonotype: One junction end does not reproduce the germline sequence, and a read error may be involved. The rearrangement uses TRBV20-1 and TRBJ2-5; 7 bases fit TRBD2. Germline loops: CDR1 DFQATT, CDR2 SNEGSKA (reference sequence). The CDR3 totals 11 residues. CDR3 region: CSLAAQENQYF. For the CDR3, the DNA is TGCAGCCTAGCGGCCCAGGAGAACCAGTACTTC.

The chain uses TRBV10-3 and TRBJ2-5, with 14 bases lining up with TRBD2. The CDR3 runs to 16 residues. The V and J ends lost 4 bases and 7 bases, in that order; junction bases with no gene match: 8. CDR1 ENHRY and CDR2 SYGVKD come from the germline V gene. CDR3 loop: CAISGVGLAGVGTQYF. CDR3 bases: TGTGCCATCAGTGGTGTGGGACTAGCGGGAGTGGGGACCCAGTACTTC.

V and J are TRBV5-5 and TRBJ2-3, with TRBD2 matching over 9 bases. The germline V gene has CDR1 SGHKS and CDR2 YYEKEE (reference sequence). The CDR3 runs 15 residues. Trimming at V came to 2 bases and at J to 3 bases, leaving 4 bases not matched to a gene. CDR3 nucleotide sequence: TGTGCCAGCAGCTTTAGCGGGAGCTTTACAGATACGCAGTATTTT. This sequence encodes CASSFSGSFTDTQYF. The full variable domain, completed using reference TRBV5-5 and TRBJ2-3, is DAGVTQSPTHLIKTRGQQVTLRCSPISGHKSVSWYQQVLGQGPQFIFQYYEKEERGRGNFPDRFSARQFPNYSSELNVNALLLGDSALYLCASSFSGSFTDTQYFGPGTRLTVL.

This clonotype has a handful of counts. The CDR3 nucleotides read TGCGCCAGCAGCTGGGGGACAGGGGTGGCGAACACTGAAGCTTTCTTT. This codes for CASSWGTGVANTEAFF. This rearrangement joins TRBV5-1 to TRBJ1-1; 10 nucleotides align to TRBD1. The ends lost 3 bases at V and 1 base at J; junction bases unmatched: 6. Germline V CDR1 and CDR2: SGHRS, YFSETQ. There are 16 residues in the CDR3.

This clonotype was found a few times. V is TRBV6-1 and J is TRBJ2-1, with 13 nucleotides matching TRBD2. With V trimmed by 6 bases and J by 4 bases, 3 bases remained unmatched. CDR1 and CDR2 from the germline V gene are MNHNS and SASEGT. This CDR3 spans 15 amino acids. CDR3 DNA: TGTGCCAGCAGCTGGACTAGCGGGGGTTACAATGAGCAGTTCTTC. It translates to CASSWTSGGYNEQFF.

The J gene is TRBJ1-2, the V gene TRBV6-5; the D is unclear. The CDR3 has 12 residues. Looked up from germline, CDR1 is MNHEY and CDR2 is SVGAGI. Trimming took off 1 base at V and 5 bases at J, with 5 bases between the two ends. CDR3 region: CASSYFGYGYTF. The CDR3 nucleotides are TGTGCCAGCAGTTACTTCGGGTATGGCTACACCTTC.

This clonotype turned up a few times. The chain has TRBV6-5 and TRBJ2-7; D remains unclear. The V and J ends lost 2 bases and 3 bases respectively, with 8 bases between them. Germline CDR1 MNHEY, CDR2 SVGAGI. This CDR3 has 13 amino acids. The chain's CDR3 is CASSYGPNYEQYF. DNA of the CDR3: TGTGCCAGCAGTTACGGTCCCAACTACGAGCAGTACTTC.

CDR3 nucleotide sequence: TGTGCCAGCTCACCGGGAAGCACTAACTATGGCTACACCTTC. This translates into CASSPGSTNYGYTF. The chain uses TRBV18 and TRBJ1-2; D is unresolved. V was clipped by 3 bases and J by 0 bases, with 8 bases between them. Germline CDR1 reads KGHSH; CDR2 reads LQKENI. The CDR3 covers 14 residues.

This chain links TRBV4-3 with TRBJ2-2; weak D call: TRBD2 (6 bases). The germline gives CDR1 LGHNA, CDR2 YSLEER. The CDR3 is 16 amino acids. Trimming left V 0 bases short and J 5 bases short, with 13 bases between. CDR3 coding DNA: TGCGCCAGCAGCCAAGATTGGGGGGAGCGGACCGGGGAGCTGTTTTTT. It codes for CASSQDWGERTGELFF.

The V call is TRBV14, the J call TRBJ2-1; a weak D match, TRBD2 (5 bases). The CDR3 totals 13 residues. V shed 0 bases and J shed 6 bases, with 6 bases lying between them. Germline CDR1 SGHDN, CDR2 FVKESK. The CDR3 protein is CASSQELVNEQFF. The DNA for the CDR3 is TGTGCCAGCAGCCAAGAACTAGTCAATGAGCAGTTCTTC.

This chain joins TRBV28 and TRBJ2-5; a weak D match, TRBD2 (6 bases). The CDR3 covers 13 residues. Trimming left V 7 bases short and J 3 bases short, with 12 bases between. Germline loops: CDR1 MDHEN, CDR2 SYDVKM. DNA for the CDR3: TGTGCCAGCATACTGGGGGGAGAAGAGACCCAGTACTTC. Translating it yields CASILGGEETQYF.

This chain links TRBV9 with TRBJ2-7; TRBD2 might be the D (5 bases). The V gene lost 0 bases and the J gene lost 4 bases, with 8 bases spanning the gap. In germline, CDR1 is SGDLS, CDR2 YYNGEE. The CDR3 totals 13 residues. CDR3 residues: CASSVARGYEQYF. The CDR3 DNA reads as TGTGCCAGCAGCGTAGCGCGCGGGTACGAGCAGTACTTC.

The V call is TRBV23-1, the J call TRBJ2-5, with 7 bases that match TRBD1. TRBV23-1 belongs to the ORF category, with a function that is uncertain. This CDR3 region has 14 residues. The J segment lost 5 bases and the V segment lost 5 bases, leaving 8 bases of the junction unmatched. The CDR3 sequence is CASSYDRAGETQYF. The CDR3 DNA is TGCGCCAGCAGTTACGACAGGGCAGGGGAGACCCAGTACTTC.

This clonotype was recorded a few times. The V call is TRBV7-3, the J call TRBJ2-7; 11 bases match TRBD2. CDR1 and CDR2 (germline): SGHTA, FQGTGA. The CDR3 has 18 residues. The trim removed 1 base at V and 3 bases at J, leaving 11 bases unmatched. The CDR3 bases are TGTGCCAGCAGCTTAAGGTCCCCGACTAGCGGGACGCACTACGAGCAGTACTTC. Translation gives CASSLRSPTSGTHYEQYF.

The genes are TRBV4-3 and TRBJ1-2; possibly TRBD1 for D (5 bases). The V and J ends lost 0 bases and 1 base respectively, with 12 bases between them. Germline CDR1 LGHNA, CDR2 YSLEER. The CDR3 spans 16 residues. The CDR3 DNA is TGCGCCAGCAGCCAAGAACACAGGCTGAATAACTATGGCTACACCTTC. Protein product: CASSQEHRLNNYGYTF.

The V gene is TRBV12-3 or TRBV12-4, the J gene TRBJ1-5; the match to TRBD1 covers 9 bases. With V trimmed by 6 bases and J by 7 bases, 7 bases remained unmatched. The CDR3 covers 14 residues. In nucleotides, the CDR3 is TGTGCCAGCAGCACCGGACAGGGGAGACAGCCCCAGCATTTT. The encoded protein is CASSTGQGRQPQHF.

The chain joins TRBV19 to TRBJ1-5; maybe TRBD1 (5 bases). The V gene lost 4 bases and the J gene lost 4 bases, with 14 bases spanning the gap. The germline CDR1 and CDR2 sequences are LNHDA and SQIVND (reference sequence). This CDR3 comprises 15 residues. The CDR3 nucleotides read TGTGCCAGTAGTACTTGGGGCAGCGTTAATCAGCCCCAGCATTTT. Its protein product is CASSTWGSVNQPQHF.

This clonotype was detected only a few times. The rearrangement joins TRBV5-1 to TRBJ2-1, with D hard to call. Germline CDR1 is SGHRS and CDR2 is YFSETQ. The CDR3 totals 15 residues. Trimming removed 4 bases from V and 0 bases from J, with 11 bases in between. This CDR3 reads CASSPALSSYNEQFF. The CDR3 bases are TGCGCCAGCAGCCCCGCGCTTAGCTCCTACAATGAGCAGTTCTTC.

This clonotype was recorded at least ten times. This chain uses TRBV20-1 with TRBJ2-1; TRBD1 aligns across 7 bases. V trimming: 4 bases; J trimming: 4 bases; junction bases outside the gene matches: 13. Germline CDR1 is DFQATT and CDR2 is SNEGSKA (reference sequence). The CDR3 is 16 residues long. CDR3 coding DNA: TGCAGTGCTATGAGACAGGGTGGCTGGACTTACAATGAGCAGTTCTTC. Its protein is CSAMRQGGWTYNEQFF.

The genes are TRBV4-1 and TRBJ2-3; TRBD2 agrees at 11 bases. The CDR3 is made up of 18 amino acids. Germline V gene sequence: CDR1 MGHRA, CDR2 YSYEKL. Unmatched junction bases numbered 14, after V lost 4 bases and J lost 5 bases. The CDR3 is CASSRSGIAGGPKDTQYF. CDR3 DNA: TGCGCCAGCAGCCGAAGTGGTATAGCGGGAGGGCCAAAAGATACGCAGTATTTT.

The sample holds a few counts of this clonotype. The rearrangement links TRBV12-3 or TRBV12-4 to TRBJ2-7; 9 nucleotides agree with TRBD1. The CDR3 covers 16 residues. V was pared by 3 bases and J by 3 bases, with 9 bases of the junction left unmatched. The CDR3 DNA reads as TGTGCCAGCAGTTTTGGGGGACAGGGAGACCGCTACGAGCAGTACTTC. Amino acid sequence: CASSFGGQGDRYEQYF.

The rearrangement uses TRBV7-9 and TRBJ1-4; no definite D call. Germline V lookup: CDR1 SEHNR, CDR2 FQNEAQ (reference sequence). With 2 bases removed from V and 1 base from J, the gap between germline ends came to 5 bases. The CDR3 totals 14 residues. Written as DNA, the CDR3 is TGTGCCAGCAGCTTATCTAAAACTAATGAAAAACTGTTTTTT. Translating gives CASSLSKTNEKLFF.

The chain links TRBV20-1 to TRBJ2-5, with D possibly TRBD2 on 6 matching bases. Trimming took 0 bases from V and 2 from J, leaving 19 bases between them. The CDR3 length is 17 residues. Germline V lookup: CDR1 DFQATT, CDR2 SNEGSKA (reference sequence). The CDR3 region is CSARDWRASDTQETQYF. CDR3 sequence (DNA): TGCAGTGCTAGAGATTGGAGGGCCTCGGACACTCAAGAGACCCAGTACTTC.

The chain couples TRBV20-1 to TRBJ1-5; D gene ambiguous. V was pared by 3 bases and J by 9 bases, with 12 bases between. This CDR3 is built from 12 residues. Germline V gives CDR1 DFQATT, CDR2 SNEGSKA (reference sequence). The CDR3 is CSASSPSWPQHF. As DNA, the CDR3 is TGCAGTGCTAGCAGTCCTTCATGGCCCCAGCATTTT.

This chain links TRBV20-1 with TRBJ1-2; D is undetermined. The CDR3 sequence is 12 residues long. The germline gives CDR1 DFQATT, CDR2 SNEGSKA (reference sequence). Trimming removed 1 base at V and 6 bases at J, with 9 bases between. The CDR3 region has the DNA TGCAGTGCTAGAGGTAACGAGGATGGCTACACCTTC. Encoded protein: CSARGNEDGYTF.